Shown below are 28 T cell receptor beta chains from a single sample sequenced in a study of T cell responses to AZD1222 COVID-19 vaccine. This table comes from immunoSEQ multiplex PCR, and its TCRdb copy is limited to in-frame clones, with some not included. The table records roughly 100,000 clones, 80% to 95% of them present only once. This specimen consisted of peripheral blood, obtained 28 days after the second AZD1222 dose. The receptors derive from an adult who received the AZD1222 COVID-19 vaccine.

This sequence joins TRBV25-1 and TRBJ1-3; 7 positions agree with TRBD1. The germline CDR1 and CDR2 sequences are MGHDK and SYGVNS. The CDR3 sequence is 15 residues long. The J segment lost 4 bases and the V segment lost 5 bases, leaving 8 bases of the junction unmatched. The CDR3 region has the DNA TGTGCCAGCAGTTCCGATAGGGGGCTGGGAAACACCATATATTTT. It codes for CASSSDRGLGNTIYF.

V is TRBV5-1 and J is TRBJ1-6, with TRBD1 matching over 8 bases. In germline, CDR1 is SGHRS, CDR2 YFSETQ. The CDR3 is 16 amino acids. The junction had 11 bases not matched to a gene; V was cut back by 2 bases and J by 10 bases. The CDR3 region is CASSFQGQGGRSPLHF. CDR3 nucleotides: TGCGCCAGCAGCTTCCAAGGACAGGGCGGAAGGTCACCCCTCCACTTT.

This chain joins TRBV5-4 and TRBJ2-1; D gene ambiguous. In germline, CDR1 is SGHNT, CDR2 YYREEE (reference sequence). Trimming removed 4 bases at V and 9 bases at J, with 11 bases between. The CDR3 runs 12 residues. The CDR3 DNA follows: TGTGCCAGCAGCCTCCGGCCCGGTGAGCAGTTCTTC. Encoded protein: CASSLRPGEQFF.

The CDR3 DNA reads as TGTGCCAGTAGAGTAAGTCCAGGGACCGCAACTAATGAAAAACTGTTTTTT. Residues: CASRVSPGTATNEKLFF. The gene calls are TRBV19 and TRBJ1-4, with TRBD1 as a possible D gene (5 bases). CDR1 is LNHDA and CDR2 is SQIVND in the germline V gene (reference sequence). The length of the CDR3 is 17 residues. V lost 6 bases to trimming and J lost 0 bases, with 17 bases between them.

The chain joins TRBV4-2 to TRBJ2-2; D not resolved. The CDR3 extends over 12 amino acids. Trimming shortened V by 5 bases and J by 7 bases, and 8 bases separated the two germline ends. Germline V lookup: CDR1 LGHNA, CDR2 YNFKEQ. CDR3 bases: TGTGCCAGCAGCGATTTTGGCGGGGAGCTGTTTTTT. Its translation: CASSDFGGELFF.

In DNA, the CDR3 is TGTGCCAGCGACCGGGGGGGCGCGGGCACAGATACGCAGTATTTT. Residues: CASDRGGAGTDTQYF. The chain combines TRBV18 with TRBJ2-3, with 8 bases that match TRBD2. CDR3 length: 15 amino acids. Germline V gene lookup returns CDR1 KGHSH and CDR2 LQKENI. With 8 bases clipped from V and 1 base from J, the junction kept 8 bases outside the gene matches.

This chain uses TRBV7-9 with TRBJ1-2; D is unresolved. The CDR3 runs 13 residues. Deletions cut 6 bases from V and 0 bases from J, with 8 bases between. The germline V gene encodes CDR1 SEHNR and CDR2 FQNEAQ (reference sequence). The CDR3 DNA reads TGTGCCAGCAGTCCTCAGACTAACTATGGCTACACCTTC. It is translated as CASSPQTNYGYTF. Complete variable domain (other parts from reference TRBV7-9 and TRBJ1-2): DTGVSQNPRHKITKRGQNVTFRCDPISEHNRLYWYRQTLGQGPEFLTYFQNEAQLEKSRLLSDRFSAERPKGSFSTLEIQRTEQGDSAMYLCASSPQTNYGYTFGSGTRLTVV.

V and J are TRBV11-2 and TRBJ2-7, with D possibly matching TRBD2 (6 bases). Germline V gives CDR1 SGHAT, CDR2 FQNNGV. CDR3 size: 14 residues. V shed 0 bases and J shed 5 bases, with 11 bases lying between them. DNA of the CDR3: TGTGCCAGCAGCTTAGATGACTGGGGGGACGAGCAGTACTTC. It translates to CASSLDDWGDEQYF.

This clone was observed a few times. V usage is TRBV27 and J usage is TRBJ1-5; 8 nucleotides agree with TRBD1. Per germline, CDR1 MNHEY and CDR2 SMNVEV (reference sequence). With V trimmed by 5 bases and J by 1 base, 7 bases remained unmatched. This CDR3 has 16 residues. The CDR3 region has the DNA TGTGCCAGCAGTCCGCGACAGGGGTTAAGCAATCAGCCCCAGCATTTT. This gives the protein CASSPRQGLSNQPQHF.

As for this clone: Other nucleotide sequences in the sample specify the same CDR3. This chain joins TRBV6-5 and TRBJ1-5; no clear D gene. This CDR3 comprises 13 residues. Germline values: CDR1 MNHEY, CDR2 SVGAGI. Trimming took off 2 bases at V and 3 bases at J, with 5 bases between the two ends. The CDR3 nucleotides are TGTGCCAGCAGTTACGGAGCCAATCAGCCCCAGCATTTT. Its protein product is CASSYGANQPQHF.

V is TRBV19 and J is TRBJ1-1, with D possibly TRBD1 on 5 matching bases. CDR3 length equals 15 residues. The germline V and J ends were trimmed by 3 bases and 1 base, with 12 bases remaining between them. Germline V lookup: CDR1 LNHDA, CDR2 SQIVND (reference sequence). The CDR3 sequence is CASSIIGGWNTEAFF. Here the CDR3 DNA reads TGTGCCAGTAGTATCATCGGGGGGTGGAACACTGAAGCTTTCTTT.

This chain uses TRBV27 with TRBJ1-6; D is undetermined. There are 14 residues in the CDR3. CDR1 is MNHEY, CDR2 SMNVEV, per germline (reference sequence). V was shortened by 3 bases and J by 9 bases, with 12 bases between the two germline ends. This CDR3 reads CASSLLIPGSPLHF. The DNA of the CDR3 is TGTGCCAGCAGTTTGCTAATCCCCGGTTCACCCCTCCACTTT.

The rearrangement joins TRBV12-1 to TRBJ2-1; the table's D call TRBD2 went unverified against the DNA. TRBV12-1 represents a pseudogene. CDR3 length: 18 amino acids. In DNA, the CDR3 is TGTGCCAGCAGCCAACCCCAACTAGCGGGGGGGGGCTTGGATGAGCAGTTCTTC. Encoded protein: CASSQPQLAGGGLDEQFF.

The sample holds one count of this clone. This chain links TRBV27 with TRBJ2-2; D call uncertain. V dropped 5 bases and J dropped 6 bases, with 10 bases sitting between them. The CDR3 consists of 13 residues. Germline CDR1 MNHEY, CDR2 SMNVEV (reference sequence). The CDR3 protein is CASSPISSGELFF. The CDR3 nucleotides are TGTGCCAGCAGTCCAATTTCGTCCGGGGAGCTGTTTTTT.

The count of this clone is one. V usage is TRBV30 and J usage is TRBJ2-2; D is unclear. Germline lookup yields CDR1 GTSNPN and CDR2 SVGIG (reference sequence). CDR3 length: 12 residues. V was shortened by 0 bases and J by 5 bases, with 4 bases between the two germline ends. The CDR3 nucleotides read TGTGCCTGGAGTGTGGTGACCGGGGAGCTGTTTTTT. Amino acids: CAWSVVTGELFF.

A few counts support this clone. The chain carries TRBV7-2 and TRBJ1-1, with TRBD1 identical over 9 bases. This CDR3 spans 13 amino acids. Germline trimming cut 2 bases from V and 13 bases from J; bases unmatched to any gene: 8. The germline gives CDR1 SGHTA, CDR2 FQGNSA. The CDR3 protein is CASSLWARQGGFF. The DNA of the CDR3 is TGTGCCAGCAGCTTATGGGCTAGACAGGGGGGTTTCTTT. Full variable domain (outside the CDR3, taken from reference TRBV7-2 and TRBJ1-1): GAGVSQSPSNKVTEKGKDVELRCDPISGHTALYWYRQSLGQGLEFLIYFQGNSAPDKSGLPSDRFSAERTGGSVSTLTIQRTQQEDSAVYLCASSLWARQGGFFGQGTRLTVV.

V gene TRBV15 combines with J gene TRBJ2-5, with 9 bases aligning to TRBD1. Trimming removed 3 bases from V and 2 bases from J; junction bases left unmatched: 1. Per the germline V gene, CDR1 is LNHNV and CDR2 is YYDKDF (reference sequence). The CDR3 has 14 amino acids. The CDR3, as DNA: TGTGCCACCAGCAGGGACAGGGGTCAAGAGACCCAGTACTTC. This gives the protein CATSRDRGQETQYF.

CDR3 in amino acids: CASSSMDTQYF. The CDR3 DNA reads as TGTGCCAGCAGTTCGATGGATACGCAGTATTTT. The chain couples TRBV12-3 or TRBV12-4 to TRBJ2-3; D gene ambiguous. The V end was cut by 4 bases, the J end by 6 bases, with 5 bases between. The CDR3 has 11 residues.

The chain employs TRBV9 and TRBJ2-7; TRBD1 agrees at 9 bases. The junction had 3 bases not matched to a gene; V was cut back by 3 bases and J by 2 bases. This CDR3 is built from 14 residues. Germline CDR1 reads SGDLS; CDR2 reads YYNGEE. CDR3 in DNA: TGTGCCAGCAGCGCCGGGACAGGGACCTACGAGCAGTACTTC. This sequence encodes CASSAGTGTYEQYF.

V gene TRBV7-2 combines with J gene TRBJ1-2; TRBD1 might be the D (6 bases). Germline V gives CDR1 SGHTA, CDR2 FQGNSA. The CDR3 is made up of 14 amino acids. The ends were cut back, 5 bases at V and 5 bases at J, with 15 bases in the middle. The CDR3 region has the DNA TGTGCCAGCAGCGCCCTACAGGGTCGATATGGCTACACCTTC. This translates into CASSALQGRYGYTF.

The chain combines TRBV7-8 with TRBJ1-1; 7 nucleotides match TRBD1. CDR3 length equals 12 residues. Trimming took 5 bases from V and 7 from J; bases not matched to a gene: 4. Germline V lookup: CDR1 SGHVS, CDR2 FQNEAQ. DNA for the CDR3: TGTGCCAGCAGCCCCCGACAGGGTGAAGCTTTCTTT. Amino acids: CASSPRQGEAFF.

The chain has TRBV6-2 or TRBV6-3 and TRBJ1-5; a possible D gene is TRBD1 (5 bases). Trimming cost V 6 bases and J 6 bases, with 18 bases left between them. The CDR3 is made up of 15 amino acids. The germline V gene encodes CDR1 MNHEY and CDR2 SVGEGT. CDR3 in amino acids: CASSQQAPEGQPQHF. The DNA for the CDR3 is TGTGCCAGCAGCCAACAGGCCCCCGAGGGTCAGCCCCAGCATTTT.

The J gene is TRBJ1-3, the V gene TRBV4-3, with 10 positions matching TRBD1. The CDR3 has 16 residues. Germline trimming cut 3 bases from V and 2 bases from J; bases unmatched to any gene: 4. The germline V gene encodes CDR1 LGHNA and CDR2 YSLEER. Written as DNA, the CDR3 is TGCGCCAGCAGCCAGGGACAGGGGTACACTGGAAACACCATATATTTT. The encoded protein is CASSQGQGYTGNTIYF.

V and J are TRBV10-3 and TRBJ1-2, with D uncertain. Trimming cost V 3 bases and J 10 bases, with 15 bases left between them. CDR1 is ENHRY and CDR2 is SYGVKD in the germline V gene. There are 13 residues in the CDR3. The DNA of the CDR3 is TGTGCCATCAGTGAACCCCGGGATCGTAACTACACCTTC. Its translation: CAISEPRDRNYTF.

The rearrangement joins TRBV2 to TRBJ2-1; TRBD1 agrees at 7 bases. This CDR3 has 15 residues. The V gene's germline CDR1 is SNHLY and CDR2 FYNNEI. The ends lost 0 bases at V and 9 bases at J; junction bases unmatched: 8. Here the CDR3 DNA reads TGTGCCAGCAGTGAAGCGCTTCGACAGGGTAGTGAGCAGTTCTTC. Its protein is CASSEALRQGSEQFF.

J is TRBJ1-5 and V is TRBV3-1 (or the pseudogene TRBV3-2), with D perhaps matching TRBD1 (5 bases). The germline V and J ends were trimmed by 4 bases and 9 bases, with 10 bases remaining between them. CDR1 and CDR2 (germline): LGHDT, YNNKEL (reference sequence). This CDR3 is built from 12 residues. CDR3 in DNA: TGTGCCAGCAGCCTTGGGGGTTGGCCCCAGCATTTT. Protein product: CASSLGGWPQHF.

The chain has TRBV9 and TRBJ1-6, with 8 positions matching TRBD1. The V and J ends lost 3 bases and 7 bases, in that order; junction bases with no gene match: 6. This CDR3 is built from 15 residues. Germline V gene lookup returns CDR1 SGDLS and CDR2 YYNGEE. The CDR3 reads CASSAQGAPNSPLHF. DNA of the CDR3: TGTGCCAGCAGCGCTCAGGGGGCGCCGAATTCACCCCTCCACTTT. Filled out from reference TRBV9 and TRBJ1-6, the complete variable domain reads DSGVTQTPKHLITATGQRVTLRCSPRSGDLSVYWYQQSLDQGLQFLIQYYNGEERAKGNILERFSAQQFPDLHSELNLSSLELGDSALYFCASSAQGAPNSPLHFGNGTRLTVT.

The genes are TRBV5-8 and TRBJ2-1; TRBD2 might be the D (6 bases). Germline CDR1 is SGHTS and CDR2 is YDEGEE. This CDR3 comprises 15 residues. V dropped 0 bases and J dropped 2 bases, with 9 bases sitting between them. The CDR3 nucleotides are TGTGCCAGCAGCTTGGGGGCTAGCGCCTACAATGAGCAGTTCTTC. Translating it yields CASSLGASAYNEQFF.